This T cell receptor (beta chain) was sequenced for a study of response to subunit inactivated influenza vaccine. General study points: A suggestion made by the authors is that each seasonal influenza vaccination recruits few new T cells.

J was trimmed by 1 base and V by 0 bases; bases with no gene match: 3. The V gene's germline CDR1 is ENHRY and CDR2 SYGVKD. The CDR3 covers 15 residues. This clonotype was recorded a few times. Its antigen is as yet unknown. TCRdb reanalysed the RT-PCR reads using MiXCR and keeps one entry per CDR3 protein. Here the sample spans hundreds of thousands of distinct CDR3 sequences, about 17% being singletons. The chain employs TRBV10-3 and TRBJ2-7, with 7 bases matching TRBD2. The starting material was CD4+ T cells sorted from PBMCs, obtained around 25 months after vaccination. This TCR came from a man in his fifties or sixties who received an inactivated influenza vaccine. The CDR3 sequence is CAISESSGKSYEQYF. The CDR3 DNA is TGTGCCATCAGTGAGTCGAGCGGGAAGTCCTACGAGCAGTACTTC.